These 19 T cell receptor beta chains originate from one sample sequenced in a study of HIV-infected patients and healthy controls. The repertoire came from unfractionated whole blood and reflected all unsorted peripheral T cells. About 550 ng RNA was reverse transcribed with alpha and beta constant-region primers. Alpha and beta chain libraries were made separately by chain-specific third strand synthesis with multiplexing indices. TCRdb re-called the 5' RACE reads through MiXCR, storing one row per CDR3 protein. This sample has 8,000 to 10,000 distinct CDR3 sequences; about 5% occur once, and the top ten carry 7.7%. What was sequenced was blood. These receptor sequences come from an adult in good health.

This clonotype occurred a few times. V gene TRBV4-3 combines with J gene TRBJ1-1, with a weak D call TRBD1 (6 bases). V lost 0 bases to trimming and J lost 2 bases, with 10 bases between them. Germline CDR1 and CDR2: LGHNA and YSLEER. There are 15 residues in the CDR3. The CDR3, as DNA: TGCGCCAGCAGCCAAGACACAGGGTTCAACACTGAAGCTTTCTTT. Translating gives CASSQDTGFNTEAFF.

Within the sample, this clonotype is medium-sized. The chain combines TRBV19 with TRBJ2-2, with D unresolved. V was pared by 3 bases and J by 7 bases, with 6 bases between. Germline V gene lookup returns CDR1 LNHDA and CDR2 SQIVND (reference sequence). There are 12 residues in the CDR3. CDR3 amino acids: CASSMGFGELFF. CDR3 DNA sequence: TGTGCCAGTAGTATGGGGTTCGGGGAGCTGTTTTTT.

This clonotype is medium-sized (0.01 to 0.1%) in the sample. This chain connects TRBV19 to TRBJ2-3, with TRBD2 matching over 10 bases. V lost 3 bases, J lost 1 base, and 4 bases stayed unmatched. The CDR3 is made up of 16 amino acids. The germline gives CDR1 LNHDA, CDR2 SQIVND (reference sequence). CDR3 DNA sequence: TGTGCCAGTAGTATCCCCGGGACTAGCGGCACAGATACGCAGTATTTT. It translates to CASSIPGTSGTDTQYF.

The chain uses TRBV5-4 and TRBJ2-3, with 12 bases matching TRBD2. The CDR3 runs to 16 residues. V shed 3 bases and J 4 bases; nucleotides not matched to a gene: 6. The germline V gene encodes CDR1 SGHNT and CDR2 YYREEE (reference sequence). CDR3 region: CASSSPSGGASDTQYF. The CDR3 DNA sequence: TGTGCCAGCAGCTCCCCTAGCGGGGGGGCCTCAGATACGCAGTATTTT.

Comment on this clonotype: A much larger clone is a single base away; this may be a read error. This chain's CDR3 is CASSALRVITDTQYF. CDR3 nucleotides: TGTGCCAGCAGTGCCTTGCGGGTCATCACAGATACGCAGTATTTT. The rearrangement joins TRBV2 to TRBJ2-3; a possible D gene is TRBD2 (5 bases). The germline V and J ends were trimmed by 4 bases and 2 bases, with 13 bases remaining between them. Germline V gene data show CDR1 as SNHLY and CDR2 as FYNNEI. This CDR3 has 15 amino acids. Together with reference TRBV2 and TRBJ2-3, the CDR3 gives the full variable domain: EPEVTQTPSHQVTQMGQEVILRCVPISNHLYFYWYRQILGQKVEFLVSFYNNEISEKSEIFDDQFSVERPDGSNFTLKIRSTKLEDSAMYFCASSALRVITDTQYFGPGTRLTVL.

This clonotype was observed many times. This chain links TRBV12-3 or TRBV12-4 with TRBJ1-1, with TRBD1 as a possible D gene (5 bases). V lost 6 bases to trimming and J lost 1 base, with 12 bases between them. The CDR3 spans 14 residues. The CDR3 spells CASSLNGGNTEAFF. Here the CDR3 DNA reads TGTGCCAGCAGCCTTAATGGGGGGAACACTGAAGCTTTCTTT.

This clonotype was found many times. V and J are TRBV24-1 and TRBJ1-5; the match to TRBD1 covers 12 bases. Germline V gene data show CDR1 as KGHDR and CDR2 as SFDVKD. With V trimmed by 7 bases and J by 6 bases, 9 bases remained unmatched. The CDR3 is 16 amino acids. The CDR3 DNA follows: TGTGCCACCAGAACAACCGGGACAGGGGGCGGTCAGCCCCAGCATTTT. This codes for CATRTTGTGGGQPQHF.

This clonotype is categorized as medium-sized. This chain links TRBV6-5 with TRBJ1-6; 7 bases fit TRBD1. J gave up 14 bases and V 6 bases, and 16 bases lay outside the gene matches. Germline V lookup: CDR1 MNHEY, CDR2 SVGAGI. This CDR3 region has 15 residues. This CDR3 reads CASSSFRQGEVTLHF. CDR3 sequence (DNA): TGTGCCAGCAGCTCTTTTAGGCAGGGGGAGGTAACCCTCCACTTT.

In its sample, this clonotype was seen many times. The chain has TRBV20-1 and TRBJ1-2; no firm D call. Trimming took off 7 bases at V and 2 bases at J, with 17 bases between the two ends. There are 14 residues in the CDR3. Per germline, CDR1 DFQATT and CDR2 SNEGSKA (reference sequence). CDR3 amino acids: CSVVIGRTNYGYTF. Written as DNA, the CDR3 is TGCAGTGTCGTTATCGGACGGACCAACTATGGCTACACCTTC.

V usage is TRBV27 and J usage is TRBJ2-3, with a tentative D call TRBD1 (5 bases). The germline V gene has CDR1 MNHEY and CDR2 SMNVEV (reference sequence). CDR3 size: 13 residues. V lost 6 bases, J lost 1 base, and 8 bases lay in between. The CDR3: CASRVGGTDTQYF. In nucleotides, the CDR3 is TGTGCCAGCAGAGTAGGGGGCACAGATACGCAGTATTTT.

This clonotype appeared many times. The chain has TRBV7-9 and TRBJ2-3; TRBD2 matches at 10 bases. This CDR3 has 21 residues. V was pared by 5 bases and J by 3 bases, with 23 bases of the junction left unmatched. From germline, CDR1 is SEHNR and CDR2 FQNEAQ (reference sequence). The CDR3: CASSPLGLAGAHGYSTDTQYF. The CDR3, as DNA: TGTGCCAGCAGCCCGCTCGGCCTAGCGGGAGCTCATGGTTATTCTACAGATACGCAGTATTTT.

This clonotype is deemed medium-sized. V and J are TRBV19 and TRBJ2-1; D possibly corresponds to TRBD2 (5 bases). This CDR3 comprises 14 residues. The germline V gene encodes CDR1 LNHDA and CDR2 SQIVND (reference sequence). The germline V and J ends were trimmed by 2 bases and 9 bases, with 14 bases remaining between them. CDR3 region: CASSIRREAPEQFF. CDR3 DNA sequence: TGTGCCAGTAGTATACGACGGGAAGCTCCTGAGCAGTTCTTC.

The DNA of the CDR3 is TGTGCCAGCAGCCAAGGACATGATTTATCCTACGAGCAGTACTTC. It is translated as CASSQGHDLSYEQYF. The chain joins TRBV12-3 or TRBV12-4 to TRBJ2-7, with D possibly TRBD1 on 5 matching bases. CDR3 size: 15 residues. Trimming removed 6 bases from V and 1 base from J, with 16 bases in between.

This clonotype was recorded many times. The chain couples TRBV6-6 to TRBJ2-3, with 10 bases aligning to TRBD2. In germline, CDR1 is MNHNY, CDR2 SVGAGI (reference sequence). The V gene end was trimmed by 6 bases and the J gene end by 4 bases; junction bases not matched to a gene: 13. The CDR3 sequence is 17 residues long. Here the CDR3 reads CASSPRAGGAFADTQYF. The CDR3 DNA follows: TGTGCCAGCAGCCCAAGAGCGGGGGGGGCATTTGCAGATACGCAGTATTTT.

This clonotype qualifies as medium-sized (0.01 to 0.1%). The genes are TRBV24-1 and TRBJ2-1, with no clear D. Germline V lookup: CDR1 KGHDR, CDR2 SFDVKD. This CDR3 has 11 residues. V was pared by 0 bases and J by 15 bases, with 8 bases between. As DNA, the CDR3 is TGTGCCACCAGTGATTTGTCCCGGCGGTTCTTC. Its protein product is CATSDLSRRFF.

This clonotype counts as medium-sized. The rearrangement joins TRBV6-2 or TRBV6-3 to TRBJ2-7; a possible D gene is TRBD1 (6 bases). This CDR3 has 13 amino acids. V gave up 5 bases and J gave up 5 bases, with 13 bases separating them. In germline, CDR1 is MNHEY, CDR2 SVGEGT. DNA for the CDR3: TGTGCCAGCAGTCCCACAGGGAGCGACGAGCAGTACTTC. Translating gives CASSPTGSDEQYF.

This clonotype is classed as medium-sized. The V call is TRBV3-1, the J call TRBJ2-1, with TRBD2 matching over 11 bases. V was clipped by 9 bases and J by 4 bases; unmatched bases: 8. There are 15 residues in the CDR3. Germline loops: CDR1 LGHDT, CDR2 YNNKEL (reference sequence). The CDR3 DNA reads TGTGCCAGTGTTGAGACTAGCGGGGTGTACAATGAGCAGTTCTTC. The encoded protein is CASVETSGVYNEQFF.

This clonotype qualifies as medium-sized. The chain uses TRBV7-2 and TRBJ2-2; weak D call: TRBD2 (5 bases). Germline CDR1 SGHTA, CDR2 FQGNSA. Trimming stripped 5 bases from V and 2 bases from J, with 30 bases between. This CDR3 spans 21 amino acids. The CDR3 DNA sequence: TGTGCCAGCAGCAGCTGGTCCTACTCCCCTCGCTATAGCGAAAACACCGGGGAGCTGTTTTTT. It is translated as CASSSWSYSPRYSENTGELFF.

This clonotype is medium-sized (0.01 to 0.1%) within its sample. Here the CDR3 DNA reads TGTGCCAGCAGTTACTCCCGGGCCCCCCCTGAAAAACTGTTTTTT. This sequence encodes CASSYSRAPPEKLFF. The V and J genes are TRBV6-5 and TRBJ1-4, with unresolved D. This CDR3 is 15 amino acids long. CDR1 and CDR2 (germline): MNHEY, SVGAGI. Trimming removed 0 bases from V and 7 bases from J, with 12 bases in between.